This TCR beta chain came from a study of T cell changes during pregnancy in multiple sclerosis. V was pared by 0 bases and J by 8 bases, with 12 bases between. The CDR3 consists of 15 residues. The germline CDR1 and CDR2 sequences are SGDLS and YYNGEE. TCRdb's table, derived via immunoSEQ multiplex PCR, lists solely in-frame clones and lacks some. The top ten clones hold around 8.3% of a sample with 30,000 to 35,000 clones, 85% to 90% of them seen once. The sample consisted of CD8+ T cells from peripheral blood mononuclear cells, taken before pregnancy. The rearrangement joins TRBV9 to TRBJ1-6; the D is unclear. The clonotype comes from a female donor with multiple sclerosis, enrolled in a pregnancy study. The chain's CDR3 is CASSVGGDQYSPLHF. The CDR3 region has the DNA TGTGCCAGCAGCGTAGGAGGCGACCAATATTCACCCCTCCACTTT.